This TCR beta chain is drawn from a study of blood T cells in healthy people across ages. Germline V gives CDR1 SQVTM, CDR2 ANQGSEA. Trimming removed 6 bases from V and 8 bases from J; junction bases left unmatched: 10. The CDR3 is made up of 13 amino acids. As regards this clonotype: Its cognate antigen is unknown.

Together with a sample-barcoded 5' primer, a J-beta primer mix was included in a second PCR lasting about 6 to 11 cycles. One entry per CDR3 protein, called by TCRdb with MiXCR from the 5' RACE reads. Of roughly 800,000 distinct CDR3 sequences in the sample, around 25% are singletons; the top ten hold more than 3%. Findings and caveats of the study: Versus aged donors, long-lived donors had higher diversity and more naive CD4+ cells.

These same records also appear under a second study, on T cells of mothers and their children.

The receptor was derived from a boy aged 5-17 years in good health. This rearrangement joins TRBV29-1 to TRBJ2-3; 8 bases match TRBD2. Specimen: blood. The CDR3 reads CSVTREVIGTQYF. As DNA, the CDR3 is TGCAGCGTCACGCGGGAGGTCATTGGTACGCAGTATTTT.